The T cell receptor beta chain under discussion was sequenced for a study of blood T cell repertoires in COVID-19. Study information: The United States, Italy and Spain were the sources of the acute and convalescent COVID-19 samples. Sources were T cells, B-cell-depleted T cells, or PBMCs; the material itself was cDNA or gDNA.

This CDR3 region has 15 residues. Germline CDR1 reads LNHNV; CDR2 reads YYDKDF (reference sequence). The V gene lost 0 bases and the J gene lost 5 bases, with 14 bases spanning the gap. Profiled with immunoSEQ multiplex PCR; TCRdb holds only in-frame clones, not every one. Of fewer than 250,000 clones in the sample, about 89% were seen once. The genes are TRBV15 and TRBJ2-7; D perhaps matches TRBD2 (6 bases). This TCR derives from a woman aged 55 to 70 who had recovered from COVID-19. Sequencing input: peripheral blood. CDR3 sequence reads: CATSRDMGGPDEQYF. The DNA of the CDR3 is TGTGCCACCAGCAGAGATATGGGAGGACCAGACGAGCAGTACTTC.